Each of the 9 T cell receptor beta chains below was sequenced from the same sample in a study of blood T cell repertoires in COVID-19. Produced via immunoSEQ multiplex PCR; TCRdb's table is partial and in-frame only. The sample holds over 100,000 clones, about 87% seen once. The sample consisted of peripheral blood. These receptors were obtained from a man aged 50-60 years with active COVID-19.

CDR3 region: CASSVPGQGNPYYTGELFF. The CDR3 nucleotides read TGTGCCAGCAGCGTACCGGGACAGGGAAACCCCTACTACACCGGGGAGCTGTTTTTT. The V and J genes are TRBV21-1 and TRBJ2-2; the table's D call of TRBD1 was not tested on the DNA. TRBV21-1 is described as a pseudogene. The length of the CDR3 is 19 residues.

The chain links TRBV2 to TRBJ1-5; 9 nucleotides line up with TRBD1. J gave up 9 bases and V 6 bases, and 12 bases lay outside the gene matches. Germline values: CDR1 SNHLY, CDR2 FYNNEI. The CDR3 is 15 residues long. The CDR3 sequence is CASRDWDRVNGPQHF. The CDR3 DNA follows: TGTGCCAGCAGGGATTGGGACAGGGTGAATGGGCCCCAGCATTTT.

The chain couples TRBV10-3 to TRBJ2-7; 7 bases agree with TRBD2. J was trimmed by 3 bases and V by 2 bases; bases with no gene match: 4. The CDR3 covers 14 residues. Germline loops: CDR1 ENHRY, CDR2 SYGVKD. The DNA of the CDR3 is TGTGCCATCAGTGAGGCGGGGGACCTCTACGAGCAGTACTTC. It codes for CAISEAGDLYEQYF.

J is TRBJ2-3 and V is TRBV7-2, with TRBD2 identical over 7 bases. From germline, CDR1 is SGHTA and CDR2 FQGNSA. V was clipped by 3 bases and J by 7 bases; unmatched bases: 7. This CDR3 is built from 14 residues. CDR3 coding DNA: TGTGCCAGCAGCTTTAGCGGGTCCCCGCATACGCAGTATTTT. Residues: CASSFSGSPHTQYF. The full variable domain, in which reference TRBV7-2 and TRBJ2-3 provide the parts outside the CDR3, is GAGVSQSPSNKVTEKGKDVELRCDPISGHTALYWYRQSLGQGLEFLIYFQGNSAPDKSGLPSDRFSAERTGGSVSTLTIQRTQQEDSAVYLCASSFSGSPHTQYFGPGTRLTVL.

In its sample, this clone was seen once. The chain has TRBV3-1 (or the pseudogene TRBV3-2) and TRBJ1-4; tentatively, D is TRBD1 (5 bases). Per germline, CDR1 LGHDT and CDR2 YNNKEL (reference sequence). Trimming left V 5 bases short and J 0 bases short, with 13 bases between. CDR3 length equals 16 residues. Written as DNA, the CDR3 is TGTGCCAGCAGCGCAGGGAAAGTTGCAACTAATGAAAAACTGTTTTTT. Translated, it gives CASSAGKVATNEKLFF.

This chain connects TRBV6-6 to TRBJ1-5, with TRBD1 as a possible D gene (5 bases). The CDR3 runs 14 residues. V lost 2 bases, J lost 6 bases, and 11 bases lay in between. CDR1 is MNHNY and CDR2 is SVGAGI in the germline V gene (reference sequence). The CDR3 spells CASSYDRKGQPQHF. The CDR3 DNA reads TGTGCCAGCAGTTACGACAGAAAGGGTCAGCCCCAGCATTTT.

In nucleotides, the CDR3 is TGTGCCAGCAGTCCACAGGGGGATGGCTACACCTTC. Amino acid sequence: CASSPQGDGYTF. The V gene is TRBV12-3 or TRBV12-4, the J gene TRBJ1-2, with 8 bases that match TRBD1. V lost 5 bases to trimming and J lost 6 bases; unmatched junction nucleotides: 2. The CDR3 length is 12 residues.

The V and J genes are TRBV6-1 and TRBJ2-1; maybe TRBD1 (6 bases). The germline gives CDR1 MNHNS, CDR2 SASEGT. The CDR3 loop spans 14 amino acids. The V end lost 2 bases, the J end lost 6 bases, and 11 bases lay between the germline ends. The CDR3 protein is CASSEKARGNEQFF. For the CDR3, the DNA is TGTGCCAGCAGTGAAAAGGCCAGGGGCAATGAGCAGTTCTTC.

This clone has more than one count but fewer than ten. The rearrangement uses TRBV11-2 and TRBJ2-5; D is perhaps TRBD1 (6 bases). V dropped 3 bases and J dropped 5 bases, with 16 bases sitting between them. CDR1 and CDR2 from the germline V gene are SGHAT and FQNNGV. This CDR3 is 15 amino acids long. The chain's CDR3 is CASSFSGTRQETQYF. CDR3 bases: TGTGCCAGCAGCTTCTCTGGGACAAGACAGGAGACCCAGTACTTC.